The 7 T cell receptor beta chains reported below all come from one sample, sequenced in a study of response to subunit inactivated influenza vaccine. TCRdb re-called the RT-PCR reads with MiXCR, one entry per CDR3 protein. The repertoire has around 500,000 distinct CDR3 sequences, around 9.9% of them found once; the top ten carry more than 10%. The sample in question was PBMCs from blood, obtained roughly 47 days after vaccination. The receptor source for this set is a middle-aged man who received an inactivated influenza vaccine.

The CDR3 DNA reads as TGCAGTGCTAGTCTAACACCGGGGGAGCTGTTTTTT. Protein: CSASLTPGELFF. The V call is TRBV20-1, the J call TRBJ2-2; D call uncertain. The CDR3 is 12 residues long. Trimming took 3 bases from V and 8 from J, leaving 10 bases between them. Germline V lookup: CDR1 DFQATT, CDR2 SNEGSKA (reference sequence).

There are a few counts of this clonotype. The rearrangement joins TRBV11-2 to TRBJ2-1; 8 bases are shared with TRBD1. Per germline, CDR1 SGHAT and CDR2 FQNNGV. The CDR3 has 13 amino acids. Trimming removed 4 bases from V and 8 bases from J; junction bases left unmatched: 4. CDR3 in DNA: TGTGCCAGCAGCTGGACAGGGTACGATGAGCAGTTCTTC. Its protein product is CASSWTGYDEQFF.

This clonotype was counted a few times. This sequence joins TRBV27 and TRBJ2-3, with 10 positions matching TRBD2. Germline-derived CDR1 and CDR2 are MNHEY and SMNVEV (reference sequence). This CDR3 region has 16 residues. With V trimmed by 1 base and J by 6 bases, 7 bases remained unmatched. The CDR3 sequence is CASSLLRAGGTDTQYF. The DNA for the CDR3 is TGTGCCAGCAGTTTATTACGAGCGGGGGGGACGGATACGCAGTATTTT.

This clonotype was detected a few times. The chain links TRBV20-1 to TRBJ2-1; D may correspond to TRBD1 or TRBD2 (5 bases each). V was cut by 3 bases and J by 5 bases, with 14 bases left in between. This CDR3 spans 14 amino acids. The germline V gene has CDR1 DFQATT and CDR2 SNEGSKA (reference sequence). DNA of the CDR3: TGCAGTGCTAGTGGACAAATCGGGAACAATGAGCAGTTCTTC. Protein product: CSASGQIGNNEQFF.

This clonotype was seen a handful of times. The rearrangement uses TRBV9 and TRBJ2-2; D might be TRBD2 (6 bases). There are 17 residues in the CDR3. Germline-derived CDR1 and CDR2 are SGDLS and YYNGEE. The V gene lost 3 bases and the J gene lost 2 bases, with 17 bases spanning the gap. In nucleotides, the CDR3 is TGTGCCAGCAGCGGACAGAGAGTAGCGGTTAACACCGGGGAGCTGTTTTTT. Its translation: CASSGQRVAVNTGELFF.

This clonotype turned up a few times. V is TRBV12-3 or TRBV12-4 and J is TRBJ1-5; a weak D match, TRBD1 (6 bases). This CDR3 contains 14 residues. Trimming removed 3 bases at V and 5 bases at J, with 11 bases between. CDR3: CASSLGGGHQPQHF. CDR3 DNA sequence: TGTGCCAGCAGTTTGGGAGGGGGACATCAGCCCCAGCATTTT.

This clonotype was picked up a small number of times. This rearrangement joins TRBV7-2 to TRBJ2-1, with D perhaps TRBD2 (5 bases). Trimming stripped 3 bases from V and 8 bases from J, with 17 bases between. This CDR3 is 15 amino acids long. Germline assignment: CDR1 SGHTA and CDR2 FQGNSA. CDR3 coding DNA: TGTGCCAGCAGCTTCTTATCGGGAAATTCTCATGAGCAGTTCTTC. It encodes CASSFLSGNSHEQFF.